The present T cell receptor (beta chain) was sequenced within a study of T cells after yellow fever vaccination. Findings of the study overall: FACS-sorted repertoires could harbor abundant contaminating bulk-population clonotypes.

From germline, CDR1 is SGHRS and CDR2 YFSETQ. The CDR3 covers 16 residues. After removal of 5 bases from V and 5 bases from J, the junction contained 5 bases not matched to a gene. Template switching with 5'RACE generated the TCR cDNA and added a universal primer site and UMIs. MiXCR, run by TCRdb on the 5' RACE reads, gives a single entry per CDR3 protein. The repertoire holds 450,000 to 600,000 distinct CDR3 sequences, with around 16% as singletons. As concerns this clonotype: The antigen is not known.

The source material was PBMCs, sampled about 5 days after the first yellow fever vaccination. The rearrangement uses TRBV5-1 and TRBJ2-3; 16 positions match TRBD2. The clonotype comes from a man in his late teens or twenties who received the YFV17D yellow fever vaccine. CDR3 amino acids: CASRGLAGGLEDTQYF. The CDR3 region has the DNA TGCGCCAGCAGGGGACTAGCGGGGGGGCTTGAAGATACGCAGTATTTT.